What follows are 28 T cell receptor beta chains derived from one specimen sequenced in a study of siplizumab effects on memory and regulatory T cells. Using immunoSEQ multiplex PCR, the repertoire was profiled, and TCRdb retains in-frame clones only, with some absent. The sample has roughly 120,000 clones, about 94% seen once. The sample comprised non-Treg CD4+ T cells sorted from blood. These receptor sequences come from a human donor in good health.

V usage is TRBV2 and J usage is TRBJ1-1, with D unresolved. V lost 5 bases, J lost 4 bases, and 17 bases lay in between. This CDR3 comprises 15 residues. In germline, CDR1 is SNHLY, CDR2 FYNNEI. The DNA of the CDR3 is TGTGCCAGCAGTCCCAAACCGGGCTTGGGCACTGAAGCTTTCTTT. This translates into CASSPKPGLGTEAFF.

The chain has TRBV6-1 and TRBJ1-2; D possibly corresponds to TRBD1 (6 bases). The CDR3 is 15 amino acids. Germline V lookup: CDR1 MNHNS, CDR2 SASEGT. Between the trimmed V and J ends, which lost 2 bases and 8 bases, there was a span of 18 bases. The CDR3 DNA reads as TGTGCCAGCAGTGAACCAGGGGAACGGGCCCGGGGCTACACCTTC. Its protein is CASSEPGERARGYTF.

The chain is built from TRBV5-1 and TRBJ2-1; D unresolved. V was pared by 2 bases and J by 0 bases, with 12 bases between. Germline-derived CDR1 and CDR2 are SGHRS and YFSETQ. This CDR3 has 16 residues. CDR3 residues: CASSFASEGSYNEQFF. CDR3 bases: TGCGCCAGCAGCTTCGCGAGCGAAGGCTCCTACAATGAGCAGTTCTTC.

This clone was detected only once. The genes are TRBV7-2 and TRBJ1-5; 7 bases agree with TRBD1. The CDR3 consists of 15 residues. The germline V gene has CDR1 SGHTA and CDR2 FQGNSA. V was clipped by 4 bases and J by 7 bases; unmatched bases: 10. This CDR3 is CASSSGTAAGQPQHF. The DNA of the CDR3 is TGTGCCAGCAGCTCGGGGACAGCTGCAGGACAGCCCCAGCATTTT.

This clone occurred once. In nucleotides, the CDR3 is TGTGCCAGCAGCGTAGGTGGGACGGGTGGCTACACCTTC. It encodes CASSVGGTGGYTF. The chain recombines TRBV9 with TRBJ1-2; maybe TRBD1 (5 bases). CDR1 is SGDLS and CDR2 is YYNGEE in the germline V gene. Trimming left V 0 bases short and J 7 bases short, with 10 bases between. The CDR3 has 13 residues. The full variable domain, in which reference TRBV9 and TRBJ1-2 provide the parts outside the CDR3, is DSGVTQTPKHLITATGQRVTLRCSPRSGDLSVYWYQQSLDQGLQFLIQYYNGEERAKGNILERFSAQQFPDLHSELNLSSLELGDSALYFCASSVGGTGGYTFGSGTRLTVV.

CDR3: CASSQDQSYNEQFF. The CDR3 nucleotides read TGTGCCAGCAGTCAAGACCAAAGTTACAATGAGCAGTTCTTC. The chain uses TRBV27 and TRBJ2-1; unclear D gene. The CDR3 is 14 amino acids. CDR1 is MNHEY, CDR2 SMNVEV, per germline (reference sequence). Trimming pared 5 bases from V and 4 bases from J, leaving 12 bases between.

The chain uses TRBV27 and TRBJ2-1; D uncertain. The V gene lost 2 bases and the J gene lost 2 bases, with 10 bases spanning the gap. The CDR3 is made up of 15 amino acids. The V gene's germline CDR1 is MNHEY and CDR2 SMNVEV (reference sequence). The CDR3 reads CASSLKLRAYNEQFF. The CDR3 DNA reads TGTGCCAGCAGTTTAAAACTAAGGGCCTACAATGAGCAGTTCTTC.

The genes are TRBV19 and TRBJ2-2, with D possibly TRBD1 on 6 matching bases. Germline assignment: CDR1 LNHDA and CDR2 SQIVND (reference sequence). The CDR3 loop spans 15 amino acids. V was pared by 8 bases and J by 1 base, with 14 bases between. For the CDR3, the DNA is TGTGCCAGTCACCCGGGACAACTGAACACCGGGGAGCTGTTTTTT. Translated: CASHPGQLNTGELFF.

CDR3 residues: CASTTLGGGRDGYTF. CDR3 nucleotide sequence: TGTGCCAGCACCACCCTTGGGGGGGGGCGAGATGGCTACACCTTC. V and J are TRBV6-5 and TRBJ1-2, with D possibly being TRBD1 (6 bases). Germline V gene data show CDR1 as MNHEY and CDR2 as SVGAGI. V was pared by 7 bases and J by 6 bases, with 21 bases between. The CDR3 consists of 15 residues.

CDR3 loop: CASVQTGLSYEQYF. CDR3 bases: TGTGCCAGCGTACAAACGGGCCTTTCCTACGAGCAGTACTTC. V and J are TRBV6-1 and TRBJ2-7; D is uncertain. There are 14 residues in the CDR3. V dropped 8 bases and J dropped 1 base, with 15 bases sitting between them. CDR1 and CDR2 from the germline V gene are MNHNS and SASEGT.

The rearrangement uses TRBV21-1 and TRBJ2-3; the table's D call TRBD2 went unverified against the DNA. TRBV21-1 is a pseudogene segment. The CDR3 is made up of 15 amino acids. The CDR3 region is CASLQGRGVTDTQYF. CDR3 nucleotide sequence: TGTGCCAGCCTCCAAGGACGCGGGGTCACAGATACGCAGTATTTT.

CDR3 nucleotides: TGTGCCAGCAGCTTAGCTTTAGCGGGAAAGACCCAGTACTTC. It is translated as CASSLALAGKTQYF. This chain uses TRBV7-9 with TRBJ2-5, with 8 bases aligning to TRBD2. Germline V CDR1 and CDR2: SEHNR, FQNEAQ (reference sequence). The V and J ends lost 0 bases and 6 bases, in that order; junction bases with no gene match: 3. The CDR3 is made up of 14 amino acids.

The chain uses TRBV18 and TRBJ1-1; D gene ambiguous. Trimming removed 6 bases from V and 2 bases from J, with 16 bases in between. Germline CDR1 KGHSH, CDR2 LQKENI. The CDR3 contains 15 residues. CDR3 bases: TGTGCCAGCTCTCGGAGGGCACCCTTAAACACTGAAGCTTTCTTT. Its protein product is CASSRRAPLNTEAFF. Together with reference TRBV18 and TRBJ1-1, the CDR3 gives the full variable domain: NAGVMQNPRHLVRRRGQEARLRCSPMKGHSHVYWYRQLPEEGLKFMVYLQKENIIDESGMPKERFSAEFPKEGPSILRIQQVVRGDSAAYFCASSRRAPLNTEAFFGQGTRLTVV.

The chain carries TRBV27 and TRBJ1-2; D is unclear. The V and J ends lost 5 bases and 0 bases respectively, with 7 bases between them. This CDR3 comprises 13 residues. Germline-derived CDR1 and CDR2 are MNHEY and SMNVEV (reference sequence). CDR3 protein: CASSIQANYGYTF. CDR3 DNA: TGTGCCAGCAGTATACAAGCTAACTATGGCTACACCTTC.

This chain joins TRBV6-5 and TRBJ2-7; D remains ambiguous. This CDR3 region has 13 residues. Germline V CDR1 and CDR2: MNHEY, SVGAGI. Trimming stripped 0 bases from V and 3 bases from J, with 6 bases between. The CDR3 DNA reads as TGTGCCAGCAGTTACTCGACTGGCTACGAGCAGTACTTC. It codes for CASSYSTGYEQYF.

The chain joins TRBV6-6 to TRBJ2-7; no clear D gene. The germline V and J ends were trimmed by 7 bases and 2 bases, with 15 bases remaining between them. The CDR3 is made up of 14 amino acids. CDR1 is MNHNY and CDR2 is SVGAGI in the germline V gene (reference sequence). The CDR3 DNA is TGTGCCAGCACCCCGACCCTAAGACCCTACGAGCAGTACTTC. Translation gives CASTPTLRPYEQYF.

The chain has TRBV7-8 and TRBJ1-2; D is uncertain. Germline CDR1 and CDR2: SGHVS and FQNEAQ. This CDR3 is built from 13 residues. The V gene lost 3 bases and the J gene lost 2 bases, with 7 bases spanning the gap. The CDR3 nucleotides are TGTGCCAGCAGCTTGCGGACGAACTATGGCTACACCTTC. It encodes CASSLRTNYGYTF.

The chain couples TRBV4-2 to TRBJ2-7, with 7 nucleotides matching TRBD1. V gave up 0 bases and J gave up 3 bases; unmatched junction bases: 8. The germline gives CDR1 LGHNA, CDR2 YNFKEQ. This CDR3 contains 16 residues. For the CDR3, the DNA is TGTGCCAGCAGCCAAGAGTCCGGGACAGACTACTACGAGCAGTACTTC. It translates to CASSQESGTDYYEQYF.

This chain joins TRBV19 and TRBJ1-5; D is unclear. The CDR3 is 14 residues long. Germline values: CDR1 LNHDA, CDR2 SQIVND (reference sequence). V was clipped by 7 bases and J by 0 bases, with 10 bases between them. CDR3 sequence (DNA): TGTGCCAGTACTTTAGGTTCTAGCAATCAGCCCCAGCATTTT. As protein: CASTLGSSNQPQHF.

This chain links TRBV19 with TRBJ1-6; TRBD1 agrees at 7 bases. This CDR3 has 16 residues. Germline CDR1 and CDR2: LNHDA and SQIVND (reference sequence). Losses at the gene ends were 2 bases for V and 10 bases for J; bases not matched to a gene: 11. The CDR3 bases are TGTGCCAGTAGTATAAACAGGGGAAGTGGAAGGTCACCCCTCCACTTT. This encodes CASSINRGSGRSPLHF.

The chain uses TRBV2 and TRBJ2-1, with D possibly being TRBD1 (6 bases). Germline CDR1 SNHLY, CDR2 FYNNEI. The V end was cut by 7 bases, the J end by 8 bases, with 15 bases between. The length of the CDR3 is 13 residues. The CDR3 nucleotides are TGTGCCAGCACCAACCAGGGGTTTGATGAGCAGTTCTTC. Amino acid sequence: CASTNQGFDEQFF.

V is TRBV18 and J is TRBJ1-1; D remains unclear. Germline assignment: CDR1 KGHSH and CDR2 LQKENI. Trimming took 5 bases from V and 0 from J, leaving 7 bases between them. This CDR3 comprises 13 residues. The CDR3 is CASSGPVNTEAFF. The CDR3 nucleotides are TGTGCCAGCTCAGGGCCCGTGAACACTGAAGCTTTCTTT.

This clone was seen a single time. The J gene is TRBJ2-5, the V gene TRBV29-1; tentative D call: TRBD2 (5 bases). Trimming removed 3 bases at V and 4 bases at J, with 9 bases between. Germline values: CDR1 SQVTM, CDR2 ANQGSEA. This CDR3 is 12 amino acids long. CDR3 nucleotide sequence: TGCAGCGTTGACCGGGGTGTAGAGACCCAGTACTTC. It is translated as CSVDRGVETQYF.

The rearrangement joins TRBV7-8 to TRBJ1-5, with unresolved D. The CDR3 is 13 residues long. V was pared by 1 base and J by 5 bases, with 6 bases between. The germline V gene has CDR1 SGHVS and CDR2 FQNEAQ. In DNA form, the CDR3 reads TGTGCCAGCAGCTTAGTGGTAGATCAGCCCCAGCATTTT. Its protein product is CASSLVVDQPQHF.

The rearrangement uses TRBV15 and TRBJ1-1, with 11 positions matching TRBD1. Germline trimming cut 6 bases from V and 5 bases from J; bases unmatched to any gene: 11. Germline V gene lookup returns CDR1 LNHNV and CDR2 YYDKDF (reference sequence). The CDR3 length is 16 residues. The CDR3 loop reads CATSPGQGAGGTEAFF. CDR3 coding DNA: TGTGCCACCAGTCCCGGACAGGGGGCGGGTGGGACTGAAGCTTTCTTT.

The V call is TRBV21-1, the J call TRBJ2-3; the tabulated D call, TRBD2, remains unverified against the DNA. TRBV21-1 is flagged as a pseudogene. This CDR3 comprises 14 residues. Here the CDR3 DNA reads TGTGCCAGCAGCATACGGGATCGAACAGATACGCAGTATTTT. Its protein product is CASSIRDRTDTQYF.

The chain links TRBV11-2 to TRBJ2-7; 10 bases agree with TRBD2. Germline CDR1 reads SGHAT; CDR2 reads FQNNGV. This CDR3 has 16 amino acids. Trimming took 2 bases from V and 6 from J; bases not matched to a gene: 10. CDR3 in amino acids: CASSLFSRLAGVEQYF. The CDR3 DNA reads TGTGCCAGCAGCTTATTTAGTAGGCTAGCGGGAGTCGAGCAGTACTTC. The full variable domain, rest sourced from reference TRBV11-2 and TRBJ2-7, is EAGVAQSPRYKIIEKRQSVAFWCNPISGHATLYWYQQILGQGPKLLIQFQNNGVVDDSQLPKDRFSAERLKGVDSTLKIQPAKLEDSAVYLCASSLFSRLAGVEQYFGPGTRLTVT.

The chain uses TRBV2 and TRBJ2-5, with D possibly being TRBD2 (6 bases). Trimming removed 8 bases from V and 1 base from J, with 8 bases in between. The germline gives CDR1 SNHLY, CDR2 FYNNEI. The CDR3 has 12 amino acids. Here the CDR3 reads CASELAQETQYF. The DNA for the CDR3 is TGTGCCAGCGAACTAGCCCAAGAGACCCAGTACTTC.